Shown below are 26 T cell receptor beta chains from a single sample sequenced in a study of intratumoral heterogeneity in liver cancer. Libraries were prepared by immunoSEQ multiplex PCR; TCRdb keeps only in-frame clonotypes and omits some of them. The sample contains approximately 6,700 clones, 55% of which appear only once. Each tumour sample represents a distinct, spatially separated region of the hepatocellular carcinoma nodule. The sample was tumor tissue, taken before any cancer treatment. The receptors here all came from a man between 65 and 79 years old with hepatocellular carcinoma.

CDR3 residues: CASSLWGTGELFF. The CDR3 DNA reads TGTGCCAGCAGTTTATGGGGTACCGGGGAGCTGTTTTTT. The rearrangement uses TRBV12-3 or TRBV12-4 and TRBJ2-2; no firm D call. The length of the CDR3 is 13 residues. V was cut by 2 bases and J by 5 bases, with 6 bases left in between.

The rearrangement joins TRBV7-8 to TRBJ2-3; 11 bases are shared with TRBD2. Germline loops: CDR1 SGHVS, CDR2 FQNEAQ. The J segment lost 0 bases and the V segment lost 5 bases, leaving 10 bases of the junction unmatched. There are 18 residues in the CDR3. CDR3 residues: CASSRGTSGARSTDTQYF. The DNA of the CDR3 is TGTGCCAGCAGCCGAGGGACTAGCGGCGCCCGTAGCACAGATACGCAGTATTTT. Full variable domain (remainder filled in from reference TRBV7-8 and TRBJ2-3): GAGVSQSPRYKVAKRGQDVALRCDPISGHVSLFWYQQALGQGPEFLTYFQNEAQLDKSGLPSDRFFAERPEGSVSTLKIQRTQQEDSAVYLCASSRGTSGARSTDTQYFGPGTRLTVL.

This clone counts as large. The V gene is TRBV9, the J gene TRBJ2-5; D gene ambiguous. The CDR3 contains 15 residues. Trimming removed 0 bases at V and 2 bases at J, with 11 bases between. Germline CDR1 SGDLS, CDR2 YYNGEE. Here the CDR3 DNA reads TGTGCCAGCAGCGTAGTAGGAGCTCCGCAAGAGACCCAGTACTTC. Amino acid sequence: CASSVVGAPQETQYF.

This clone was counted a few times. V usage is TRBV19 and J usage is TRBJ2-2, with 8 bases identical to TRBD1. Unmatched junction bases numbered 3, after V lost 5 bases and J lost 1 base. The CDR3 has 15 residues. Germline-derived CDR1 and CDR2 are LNHDA and SQIVND (reference sequence). The CDR3 protein is CASSSGTGNTGELFF. DNA of the CDR3: TGTGCCAGTAGTTCGGGGACAGGGAACACCGGGGAGCTGTTTTTT.

V gene TRBV5-6 combines with J gene TRBJ2-7; 8 bases align to TRBD1. Trimming removed 2 bases from V and 7 bases from J; junction bases left unmatched: 8. CDR1 is SGHDT, CDR2 YYEEEE, per germline. CDR3 length: 14 amino acids. The CDR3 coding sequence is TGTGCCAGCAGCTTCGGGACAGGTCCGGGGGAGCAGTACTTC. Its protein product is CASSFGTGPGEQYF.

The chain links TRBV5-4 to TRBJ1-3; D uncertain. The CDR3 runs to 13 residues. Looked up from germline, CDR1 is SGHNT and CDR2 is YYREEE (reference sequence). Trimming removed 4 bases at V and 4 bases at J, with 9 bases between. CDR3 amino acids: CASSRIGGNTIYF. The CDR3 coding sequence is TGTGCCAGCAGCCGCATTGGCGGAAACACCATATATTTT.

The J gene is TRBJ1-1, the V gene TRBV5-1; D possibly corresponds to TRBD1 (5 bases). The CDR3 length is 15 residues. CDR1 SGHRS and CDR2 YFSETQ come from the germline V gene. Trimming removed 0 bases at V and 0 bases at J, with 9 bases between. The chain's CDR3 is CASSLVWGMNTEAFF. The CDR3 nucleotides are TGCGCCAGCAGCTTGGTTTGGGGCATGAACACTGAAGCTTTCTTT.

The V gene is TRBV28, the J gene TRBJ2-5; a possible D gene is TRBD1 (5 bases). V was trimmed by 2 bases and J by 0 bases, leaving 10 bases between them. This CDR3 is built from 15 residues. The germline CDR1 and CDR2 sequences are MDHEN and SYDVKM. This chain's CDR3 is CASSLVQGNQETQYF. The CDR3 DNA sequence: TGTGCCAGCAGTTTAGTCCAGGGAAACCAAGAGACCCAGTACTTC. The full variable domain, rest sourced from reference TRBV28 and TRBJ2-5, is DVKVTQSSRYLVKRTGEKVFLECVQDMDHENMFWYRQDPGLGLRLIYFSYDVKMKEKGDIPEGYSVSREKKERFSLILESASTNQTSMYLCASSLVQGNQETQYFGPGTRLLVL.

This clone showed up just a few times. The V and J genes are TRBV7-3 and TRBJ2-2, with D possibly TRBD1 on 6 matching bases. Germline assignment: CDR1 SGHTA and CDR2 FQGTGA. Trimming cost V 2 bases and J 7 bases, with 11 bases left between them. The CDR3 contains 14 residues. DNA of the CDR3: TGTGCCAGCAGCTTAGACAGGTCAATCGGGGAGCTGTTTTTT. Its protein is CASSLDRSIGELFF.

V is TRBV28 and J is TRBJ1-2; possibly TRBD1 for D (5 bases). V was cut by 1 base and J by 5 bases, with 14 bases left in between. In germline, CDR1 is MDHEN, CDR2 SYDVKM. The CDR3 covers 15 residues. In DNA, the CDR3 is TGTGCCAGCAGTTTATTACGGGGCGCGGGGTATGGCTACACCTTC. This codes for CASSLLRGAGYGYTF.

As to this clone: This specimen includes other DNA sequences encoding the same CDR3. This sequence joins TRBV4-3 and TRBJ2-3; 9 bases fit TRBD2. This CDR3 spans 15 amino acids. The V gene's germline CDR1 is LGHNA and CDR2 YSLEER. The J segment lost 3 bases and the V segment lost 1 base, leaving 2 bases of the junction unmatched. CDR3 amino acids: CASSQGGGATDTQYF. CDR3 in DNA: TGCGCCAGCAGCCAAGGCGGGGGGGCGACAGATACGCAGTATTTT.

This clone was observed a handful of times. V gene TRBV5-1 combines with J gene TRBJ1-1; D is undetermined. The germline V gene has CDR1 SGHRS and CDR2 YFSETQ. V was trimmed by 1 base and J by 3 bases, leaving 7 bases between them. This CDR3 region has 13 residues. The CDR3 coding sequence is TGCGCCAGCAGCTTGCTGGAGGACACTGAAGCTTTCTTT. Translation: CASSLLEDTEAFF.

By share, this clone ranks as medium-sized. The chain carries TRBV6-5 and TRBJ2-1; TRBD2 agrees at 8 bases. Trimming at V came to 0 bases and at J to 6 bases, leaving 7 bases not matched to a gene. This CDR3 is built from 16 residues. CDR1 is MNHEY, CDR2 SVGAGI, per germline. CDR3 nucleotide sequence: TGTGCCAGCAGTTACTCGGACGGGGGGGCGGTCAATGAGCAGTTCTTC. Translation gives CASSYSDGGAVNEQFF.

This chain connects TRBV4-2 to TRBJ2-2; unclear D gene. Trimming removed 0 bases from V and 5 bases from J, with 7 bases in between. Germline values: CDR1 LGHNA, CDR2 YNFKEQ. This CDR3 contains 14 residues. CDR3 amino acids: CASSQDPSTGELFF. In nucleotides, the CDR3 is TGTGCCAGCAGCCAAGACCCCTCGACCGGGGAGCTGTTTTTT.

By share of the sample, this clone is medium-sized (0.01 to 0.1%). CDR3 nucleotides: TGTGCCAGCCCCGACGGGGCCAGGGGAGGCTACACCTTC. It encodes CASPDGARGGYTF. The chain combines TRBV2 with TRBJ1-2, with D maybe TRBD1 (6 bases). V lost 8 bases and J 8 bases, leaving 18 bases between the germline ends. The CDR3 spans 13 residues. Looked up from germline, CDR1 is SNHLY and CDR2 is FYNNEI.

The gene calls are TRBV24-1 and TRBJ2-1; either TRBD1 or TRBD2 may fit D (5 bases each). With 6 bases removed from V and 1 base from J, the gap between germline ends came to 12 bases. Germline lookup yields CDR1 KGHDR and CDR2 SFDVKD. This CDR3 is 15 amino acids long. Here the CDR3 DNA reads TGTGCCACCAGTAGAGGGGCCCTATCCTACAATGAGCAGTTCTTC. This gives the protein CATSRGALSYNEQFF.

This clone is medium-sized in the sample. This chain joins TRBV4-1 and TRBJ2-7; D remains ambiguous. Germline V gene lookup returns CDR1 MGHRA and CDR2 YSYEKL. Between the trimmed V and J ends, which lost 1 base and 3 bases, there was a span of 7 bases. This CDR3 is 13 amino acids long. CDR3 loop: CASSQVKDYEQYF. As DNA, the CDR3 is TGCGCCAGCAGCCAAGTTAAGGACTACGAGCAGTACTTC.

V usage is TRBV4-1 and J usage is TRBJ1-2, with D perhaps TRBD1 (6 bases). Trimming shortened V by 5 bases and J by 3 bases, and 19 bases separated the two germline ends. Per the germline V gene, CDR1 is MGHRA and CDR2 is YSYEKL. CDR3 length: 16 residues. The CDR3 protein is CASSLRGGFSDYGYTF. As DNA, the CDR3 is TGCGCCAGCAGCTTAAGAGGGGGTTTTTCTGACTATGGCTACACCTTC.

The chain has TRBV6-5 and TRBJ2-1; D unclear. Trimming left V 6 bases short and J 2 bases short, with 14 bases between. This CDR3 is built from 15 residues. Germline V gene lookup returns CDR1 MNHEY and CDR2 SVGAGI. CDR3 coding DNA: TGTGCCAGCAGCGGCCGTTCGAAGGCCTACAATGAGCAGTTCTTC. This translates into CASSGRSKAYNEQFF.

By share, this clone ranks as medium-sized. This chain connects TRBV28 to TRBJ1-2, with D unresolved. CDR1 and CDR2 from the germline V gene are MDHEN and SYDVKM. The CDR3 runs to 12 residues. Trimming removed 2 bases from V and 8 bases from J, with 9 bases in between. The CDR3 DNA sequence: TGTGCCAGCAGTTTAGGGCTTGGGGGCTACACCTTC. This sequence encodes CASSLGLGGYTF.

This clone was found a few times. The V and J genes are TRBV6-5 and TRBJ1-5, with D possibly being TRBD1 (5 bases). From germline, CDR1 is MNHEY and CDR2 SVGAGI. The CDR3 runs to 14 residues. With 7 bases removed from V and 3 bases from J, the gap between germline ends came to 13 bases. In nucleotides, the CDR3 is TGTGCCAGCACCGTCGGGGGATTCAATCAGCCCCAGCATTTT. Protein: CASTVGGFNQPQHF.

The chain couples TRBV19 to TRBJ2-7; tentative D call: TRBD1 (5 bases). CDR3 length: 13 residues. The ends were cut back, 3 bases at V and 3 bases at J, with 9 bases in the middle. Germline CDR1 LNHDA, CDR2 SQIVND (reference sequence). The CDR3 DNA reads as TGTGCCAGTAGTATCAGGGTAAGCTACGAGCAGTACTTC. It codes for CASSIRVSYEQYF.

Only a few counts were recorded for this clone. This chain connects TRBV4-3 to TRBJ2-7, with D uncertain. The ends were cut back, 1 base at V and 5 bases at J, with 6 bases in the middle. Germline V gene lookup returns CDR1 LGHNA and CDR2 YSLEER. This CDR3 comprises 12 residues. The CDR3 DNA is TGCGCCAGCAGCCAAGGACACAACGAGCAGTACTTC. This codes for CASSQGHNEQYF.

This clone has only a few counts. The chain uses TRBV19 and TRBJ1-1; possible D gene TRBD1, 5 bases. Trimming cost V 0 bases and J 5 bases, with 13 bases left between them. The germline V gene encodes CDR1 LNHDA and CDR2 SQIVND (reference sequence). This CDR3 is 15 amino acids long. The CDR3 coding sequence is TGTGCCAGTAGTATAGATCTAAAGGGGTGGACTGAAGCTTTCTTT. Translated, it gives CASSIDLKGWTEAFF.

This chain links TRBV5-6 with TRBJ2-3; possibly TRBD2 for D (6 bases). V was clipped by 2 bases and J by 2 bases, with 21 bases between them. Germline V gives CDR1 SGHDT, CDR2 YYEEEE. CDR3 size: 18 residues. CDR3 bases: TGTGCCAGCAGCTTCTGGGTCGTATCGGGGGTGACCACAGATACGCAGTATTTT. This sequence encodes CASSFWVVSGVTTDTQYF.

V and J are TRBV6-5 and TRBJ1-2; tentatively, D is TRBD1 (6 bases). CDR3 length: 15 residues. Trimming shortened V by 7 bases and J by 7 bases, and 22 bases separated the two germline ends. In germline, CDR1 is MNHEY, CDR2 SVGAGI. CDR3 amino acids: CASTAWSTGKGGYTF. The DNA for the CDR3 is TGTGCCAGCACTGCATGGAGCACAGGGAAGGGTGGCTACACCTTC.